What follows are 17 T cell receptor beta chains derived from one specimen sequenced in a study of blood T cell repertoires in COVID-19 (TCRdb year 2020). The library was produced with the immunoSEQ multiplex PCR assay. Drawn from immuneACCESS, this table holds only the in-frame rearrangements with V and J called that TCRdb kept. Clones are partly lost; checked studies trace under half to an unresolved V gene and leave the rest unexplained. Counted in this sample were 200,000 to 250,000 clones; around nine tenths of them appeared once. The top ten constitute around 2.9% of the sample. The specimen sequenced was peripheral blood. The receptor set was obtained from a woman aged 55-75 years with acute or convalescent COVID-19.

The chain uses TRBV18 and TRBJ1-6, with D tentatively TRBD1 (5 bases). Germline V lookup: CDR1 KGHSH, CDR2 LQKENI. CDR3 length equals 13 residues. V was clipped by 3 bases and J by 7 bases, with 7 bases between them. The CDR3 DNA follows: TGTGCCAGCTCACCGGCAGGGAATTCACCCCTCCACTTT. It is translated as CASSPAGNSPLHF.

CDR3 sequence (DNA): TGTGCCACCAGTCCCTTAACAGGGGATGGTTTCTATGGCTACACCTTC. Protein sequence: CATSPLTGDGFYGYTF. J is TRBJ1-2 and V is TRBV15, with 7 positions matching TRBD1. After removal of 6 bases from V and 4 bases from J, the junction contained 14 bases not matched to a gene. The CDR3 length is 16 residues. Looked up from germline, CDR1 is LNHNV and CDR2 is YYDKDF (reference sequence).

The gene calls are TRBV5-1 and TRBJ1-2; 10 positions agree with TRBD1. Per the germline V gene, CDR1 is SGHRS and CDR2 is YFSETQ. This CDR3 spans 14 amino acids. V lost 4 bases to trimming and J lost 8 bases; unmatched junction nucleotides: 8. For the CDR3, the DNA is TGCGCCAGCAGCAAAGACAGGGGGCTGGAAGGCTACACCTTC. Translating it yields CASSKDRGLEGYTF.

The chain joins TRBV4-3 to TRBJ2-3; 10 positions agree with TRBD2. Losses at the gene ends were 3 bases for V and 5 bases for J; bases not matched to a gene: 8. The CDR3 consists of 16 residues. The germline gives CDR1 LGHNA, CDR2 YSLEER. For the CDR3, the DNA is TGCGCCAGCAGCCATCGGCTAGCGGGAGTCAGAGATACGCAGTATTTT. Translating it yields CASSHRLAGVRDTQYF.

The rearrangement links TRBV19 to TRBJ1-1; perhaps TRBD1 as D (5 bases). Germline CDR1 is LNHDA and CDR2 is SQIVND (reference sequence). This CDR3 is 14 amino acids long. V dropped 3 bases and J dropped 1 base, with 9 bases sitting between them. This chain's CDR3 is CASSMIGQNTEAFF. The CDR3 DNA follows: TGTGCCAGTAGTATGATCGGACAGAACACTGAAGCTTTCTTT.

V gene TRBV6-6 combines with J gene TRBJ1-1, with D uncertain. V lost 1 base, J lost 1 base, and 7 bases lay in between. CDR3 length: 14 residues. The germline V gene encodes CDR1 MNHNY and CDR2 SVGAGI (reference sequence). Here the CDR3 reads CASSYYGENTEAFF. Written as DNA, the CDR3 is TGTGCCAGCAGTTACTACGGGGAGAACACTGAAGCTTTCTTT.

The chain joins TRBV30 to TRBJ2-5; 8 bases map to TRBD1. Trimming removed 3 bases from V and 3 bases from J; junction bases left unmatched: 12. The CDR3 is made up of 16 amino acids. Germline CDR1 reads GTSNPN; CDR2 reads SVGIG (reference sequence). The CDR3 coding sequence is TGTGCCTGGAGACTGGGGTTAGGACAGGGAGAAGAGACCCAGTACTTC. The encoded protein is CAWRLGLGQGEETQYF.

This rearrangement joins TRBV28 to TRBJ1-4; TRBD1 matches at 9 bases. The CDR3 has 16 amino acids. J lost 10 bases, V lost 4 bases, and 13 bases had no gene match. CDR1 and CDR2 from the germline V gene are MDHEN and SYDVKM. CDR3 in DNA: TGTGCCAGCAGTTCTACCCGACAGGGGGGACTGGGAAAACTGTTTTTT. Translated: CASSSTRQGGLGKLFF.

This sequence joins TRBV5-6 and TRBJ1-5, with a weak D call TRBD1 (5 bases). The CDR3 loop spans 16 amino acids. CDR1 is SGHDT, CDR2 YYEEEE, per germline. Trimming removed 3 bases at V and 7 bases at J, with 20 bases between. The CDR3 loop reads CASSSSRGGNKQPQHF. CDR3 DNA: TGTGCCAGCAGCTCCAGTCGCGGGGGAAATAAACAGCCCCAGCATTTT. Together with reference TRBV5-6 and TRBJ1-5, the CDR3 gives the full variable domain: DAGVTQSPTHLIKTRGQQVTLRCSPKSGHDTVSWYQQALGQGPQFIFQYYEEEERQRGNFPDRFSGHQFPNYSSELNVNALLLGDSALYLCASSSSRGGNKQPQHFGDGTRLSIL.

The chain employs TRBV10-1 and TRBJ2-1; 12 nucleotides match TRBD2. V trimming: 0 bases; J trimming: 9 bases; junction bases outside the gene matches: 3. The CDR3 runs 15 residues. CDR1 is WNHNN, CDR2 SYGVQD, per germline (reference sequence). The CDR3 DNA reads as TGCGCCAGCAGTGAGTCCCTAGCGGGAGGGGTTGAGCAGTTCTTC. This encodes CASSESLAGGVEQFF.

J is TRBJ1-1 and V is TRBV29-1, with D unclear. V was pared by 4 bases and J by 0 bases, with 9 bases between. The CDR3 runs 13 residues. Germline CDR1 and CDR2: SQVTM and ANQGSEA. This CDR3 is CSVVGRMNTEAFF. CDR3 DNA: TGCAGCGTTGTCGGCAGGATGAACACTGAAGCTTTCTTT.

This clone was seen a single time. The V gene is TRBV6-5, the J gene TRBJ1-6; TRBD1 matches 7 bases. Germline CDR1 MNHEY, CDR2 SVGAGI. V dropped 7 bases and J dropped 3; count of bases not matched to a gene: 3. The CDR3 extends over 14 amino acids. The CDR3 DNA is TGTGCCAGCAACAGACAGGGCTATAATTCACCCCTCCACTTT. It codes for CASNRQGYNSPLHF.

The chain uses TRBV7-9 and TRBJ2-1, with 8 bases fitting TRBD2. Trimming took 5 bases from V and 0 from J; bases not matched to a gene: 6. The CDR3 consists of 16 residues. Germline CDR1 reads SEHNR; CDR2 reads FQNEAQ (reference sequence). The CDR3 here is CASSPSGWSSYNEQFF. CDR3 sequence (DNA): TGTGCCAGCAGCCCTAGCGGGTGGAGCTCCTACAATGAGCAGTTCTTC.

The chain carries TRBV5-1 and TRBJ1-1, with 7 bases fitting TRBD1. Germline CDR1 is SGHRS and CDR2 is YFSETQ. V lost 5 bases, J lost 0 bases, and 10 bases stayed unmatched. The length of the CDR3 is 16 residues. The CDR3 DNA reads TGCGCCAGCAGACCAAGACAGGGAGAGATGAACACTGAAGCTTTCTTT. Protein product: CASRPRQGEMNTEAFF.

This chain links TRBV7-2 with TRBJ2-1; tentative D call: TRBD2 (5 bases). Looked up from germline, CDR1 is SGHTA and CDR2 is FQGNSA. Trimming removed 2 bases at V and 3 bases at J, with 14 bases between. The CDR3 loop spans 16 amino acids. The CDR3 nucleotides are TGTGCCAGCAGCTTAAACCCACTGAGGGTCTACAATGAGCAGTTCTTC. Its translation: CASSLNPLRVYNEQFF.

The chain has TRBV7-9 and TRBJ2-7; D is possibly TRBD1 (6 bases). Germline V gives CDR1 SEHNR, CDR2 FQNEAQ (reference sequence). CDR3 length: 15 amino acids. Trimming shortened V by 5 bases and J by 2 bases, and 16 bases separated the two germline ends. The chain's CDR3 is CASSPRGKSAYEQYF. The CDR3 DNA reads TGTGCCAGCAGCCCAAGGGGGAAGTCAGCCTACGAGCAGTACTTC.

CDR3 nucleotide sequence: TGTGCCAGCAGTCCCCGCGGCTTCGGTGAAGCTTTCTTT. Translating gives CASSPRGFGEAFF. The J gene is TRBJ1-1, the V gene TRBV6-5; D gene uncertain. The V end was cut by 5 bases, the J end by 7 bases, with 14 bases between. Germline CDR1 and CDR2: MNHEY and SVGAGI. This CDR3 comprises 13 residues.